The clone carrying this T cell receptor beta chain occurred once. The second PCR ran about 6 to 12 cycles with a sample-barcoded 5' primer and J-beta primers. Each CDR3 protein gets one entry after TCRdb re-called the 5' RACE reads with MiXCR. Of 650,000 to 950,000 distinct CDR3 sequences in the sample, under 45% were seen once. This sample is part of a study of blood T cells in healthy people across ages. This CDR3 is built from 14 residues. Germline-derived CDR1 and CDR2 are SGHAT and FQNNGV. Trimming removed 6 bases at V and 5 bases at J, with 16 bases between. The sequence derives from a man aged 55-75 years in good health. The chain combines TRBV11-2 with TRBJ2-5; TRBD2 is a possible D gene (6 bases). Source material: blood. The CDR3: CASRNTGAGETQYF. For the CDR3, the DNA is TGTGCCAGCAGGAATACAGGCGCGGGGGAGACCCAGTACTTC.